The 24 T cell receptor beta chains below all came from one sample that was sequenced in a study of identical twins (TCRdb year 2016). The method behind the library was 5' RACE. The instrument was an Illumina HiSeq 2000. Clones were called with MiXCR by TCRdb after fastp trimmed the public reads at Q25, and only in-frame beta chains were retained. Entries that share a CDR3 protein sequence are merged under the most common genes and DNA. The sample contains about 690,000 distinct CDR3 sequences, approximately 22% of them found a single time. The ten top clones hold more than 4% of the sample. These data also featured in a second study, about T cells expressing NK-cell markers.

Sample: PBMCs. The receptors were gathered from a woman aged 18-30 years in good health.

The rearrangement joins TRBV20-1 to TRBJ2-2, with D possibly matching TRBD1 (6 bases). The V end lost 3 bases, the J end lost 4 bases, and 12 bases lay between the germline ends. There are 14 residues in the CDR3. Looked up from germline, CDR1 is DFQATT and CDR2 is SNEGSKA (reference sequence). The chain's CDR3 is CSARWGRSTGELFF. CDR3 coding DNA: TGCAGTGCTAGGTGGGGGCGCAGCACCGGGGAGCTGTTTTTT.

This chain uses TRBV10-3 with TRBJ2-5; D remains unclear. Looked up from germline, CDR1 is ENHRY and CDR2 is SYGVKD. V lost 5 bases to trimming and J lost 2 bases, with 18 bases between them. The CDR3 is 16 amino acids. The CDR3 protein is CAISFSYLTRQETQYF. DNA of the CDR3: TGTGCCATCAGTTTTTCCTATCTGACCAGACAAGAGACCCAGTACTTC.

This clonotype showed up just a few times. The CDR3 DNA reads as TGCAGTGCCTGGGCCAGTAACACTGAAGCTTTCTTT. Translation: CSAWASNTEAFF. The genes are TRBV20-1 and TRBJ1-1; no firm D call. V lost 6 bases and J 2 bases, leaving 10 bases between the germline ends. Germline CDR1 reads DFQATT; CDR2 reads SNEGSKA (reference sequence). The CDR3 spans 12 residues.

This clonotype appeared a few times. The chain has TRBV20-1 and TRBJ1-6; 10 nucleotides agree with TRBD1. With 5 bases clipped from V and 1 base from J, the junction kept 5 bases outside the gene matches. The CDR3 has 16 residues. CDR1 and CDR2 (germline): DFQATT, SNEGSKA (reference sequence). CDR3 loop: CSALGQGMSYNSPLHF. The CDR3 DNA reads as TGCAGTGCTCTGGGACAGGGGATGTCCTATAATTCACCCCTCCACTTT.

This clonotype was detected only a few times. The V gene is TRBV29-1, the J gene TRBJ1-1, with D hard to call. The CDR3 consists of 13 residues. The V and J ends lost 3 bases and 6 bases respectively, with 14 bases between them. Germline lookup yields CDR1 SQVTM and CDR2 ANQGSEA. The CDR3 loop reads CSVDRPLGAEAFF. In DNA, the CDR3 is TGCAGCGTTGACCGCCCTTTAGGCGCTGAAGCTTTCTTT.

In its sample, this clonotype was seen a few times. This chain joins TRBV6-4 and TRBJ1-1; 10 bases are a match to TRBD1. Looked up from germline, CDR1 is MRHNA and CDR2 is SNTAGT. V was pared by 0 bases and J by 3 bases, with 7 bases of the junction left unmatched. The CDR3 contains 17 residues. CDR3 DNA: TGTGCCAGCAGTGACTCCGTGACAGGGGGCTGGTACACTGAAGCTTTCTTT. Protein: CASSDSVTGGWYTEAFF.

This chain uses TRBV7-9 with TRBJ2-1; 10 positions match TRBD2. Trimming took 0 bases from V and 8 from J; bases not matched to a gene: 7. The CDR3 extends over 16 amino acids. Germline values: CDR1 SEHNR, CDR2 FQNEAQ (reference sequence). DNA for the CDR3: TGTGCCAGCAGCTTAGCGACCAGCGGGGGGGCGTATGAGCAGTTCTTC. It translates to CASSLATSGGAYEQFF.

In this sample, this clonotype turned up many times. CDR3: CASNRDTNYGYTF. The CDR3 DNA reads as TGTGCCAGCAACCGGGACACTAACTATGGCTACACCTTC. The J gene is TRBJ1-2, the V gene TRBV9, with D perhaps matching TRBD1 (6 bases). Per the germline V gene, CDR1 is SGDLS and CDR2 is YYNGEE. This CDR3 comprises 13 residues. V gave up 6 bases and J gave up 0 bases, with 9 bases separating them.

This clonotype turned up a few times. The chain carries TRBV7-8 and TRBJ2-5; possibly TRBD2 for D (6 bases). CDR3 length: 12 residues. Germline CDR1 is SGHVS and CDR2 is FQNEAQ. V was pared by 1 base and J by 9 bases, with 9 bases between. CDR3 in amino acids: CASSLVGGPQYF. The CDR3 bases are TGTGCCAGCAGCTTAGTGGGGGGACCCCAGTACTTC.

This rearrangement joins TRBV7-9 to TRBJ2-3; no reliable D call. The CDR3 totals 16 residues. Germline values: CDR1 SEHNR, CDR2 FQNEAQ (reference sequence). V lost 5 bases and J lost 0, with 15 bases in between. The CDR3 loop is CASSRTLDASTDTQYF. CDR3 bases: TGTGCCAGCAGCCGTACACTGGACGCTAGCACAGATACGCAGTATTTT.

This chain connects TRBV19 to TRBJ2-7, with D possibly being TRBD2 (6 bases). The germline V gene encodes CDR1 LNHDA and CDR2 SQIVND (reference sequence). This CDR3 spans 13 amino acids. V was pared by 5 bases and J by 8 bases, with 16 bases between. CDR3 DNA: TGTGCCAGTAGTCCTGTCCTAGGGAGGAAGCAGTACTTC. This gives the protein CASSPVLGRKQYF.

This clonotype was counted ten times or more. The rearrangement uses TRBV20-1 and TRBJ2-7; D not resolved. Trimming shortened V by 4 bases and J by 6 bases, and 10 bases separated the two germline ends. Germline CDR1 DFQATT, CDR2 SNEGSKA (reference sequence). There are 11 residues in the CDR3. CDR3 coding DNA: TGCAGTGCTACCAGACTGGGCGAGCAGTACTTC. As protein: CSATRLGEQYF.

This sequence joins TRBV5-1 and TRBJ2-7; 8 nucleotides line up with TRBD2. This CDR3 is 16 amino acids long. CDR1 and CDR2 (germline): SGHRS, YFSETQ. V shed 1 base and J 6 bases; nucleotides not matched to a gene: 12. The CDR3, as DNA: TGCGCCAGCAGCTTGTTAGGTAGAGCGGGAGTTGGCGAGCAGTACTTC. Residues: CASSLLGRAGVGEQYF.

This clonotype was counted between two and nine times. The genes are TRBV2 and TRBJ2-5; 13 bases are a match to TRBD2. CDR3 length: 15 amino acids. Germline V gene sequence: CDR1 SNHLY, CDR2 FYNNEI. V lost 4 bases, J lost 5 bases, and 4 bases stayed unmatched. The CDR3 reads CASSGTSGGRETQYF. For the CDR3, the DNA is TGTGCCAGCAGTGGGACTAGCGGGGGAAGGGAGACCCAGTACTTC.

This rearrangement joins TRBV6-5 to TRBJ1-2; 7 bases agree with TRBD1. Trimming took 4 bases from V and 7 from J; bases not matched to a gene: 9. CDR3 length equals 14 residues. The germline V gene has CDR1 MNHEY and CDR2 SVGAGI. DNA of the CDR3: TGTGCCAGCAGTTGGTCAGGGGGTTTGTTTGGCTACACCTTC. This encodes CASSWSGGLFGYTF.

The chain recombines TRBV5-1 with TRBJ1-6; unclear D gene. CDR3 size: 14 residues. Germline V gene sequence: CDR1 SGHRS, CDR2 YFSETQ. With 1 base removed from V and 2 bases from J, the gap between germline ends came to 4 bases. CDR3 DNA sequence: TGCGCCAGCAGCTTGACAGCCTATAATTCACCCCTCCACTTT. Translated: CASSLTAYNSPLHF. Full variable domain (outside the CDR3, taken from reference TRBV5-1 and TRBJ1-6): KAGVTQTPRYLIKTRGQQVTLSCSPISGHRSVSWYQQTPGQGLQFLFEYFSETQRNKGNFPGRFSGRQFSNSRSEMNVSTLELGDSALYLCASSLTAYNSPLHFGNGTRLTVT.

This clonotype was seen many times. The rearrangement links TRBV4-1 to TRBJ2-3; no reliable D call. The length of the CDR3 is 12 residues. Trimming took off 2 bases at V and 5 bases at J, with 5 bases between the two ends. CDR1 is MGHRA, CDR2 YSYEKL, per germline. The CDR3 reads CASSQTGDTQYF. DNA for the CDR3: TGCGCCAGCAGCCAAACGGGAGATACGCAGTATTTT.

This clonotype was recorded a few times. The rearrangement links TRBV4-2 to TRBJ2-5; possible D gene TRBD1, 5 bases. Germline-derived CDR1 and CDR2 are LGHNA and YNFKEQ. CDR3 length: 16 residues. Trimming took 4 bases from V and 5 from J, leaving 20 bases between them. The CDR3 sequence is CASSPVGQVGAETQYF. Written as DNA, the CDR3 is TGTGCCAGCAGCCCTGTCGGGCAGGTTGGGGCTGAGACCCAGTACTTC.

In this sample, this clonotype turned up a few times. In DNA, the CDR3 is TGTGCCAGCAGACCCAGCGGGGACTTCTACGAGCAGTACTTC. Its protein product is CASRPSGDFYEQYF. This chain connects TRBV12-3 or TRBV12-4 to TRBJ2-7; 7 nucleotides line up with TRBD2. The CDR3 consists of 14 residues. V shed 6 bases, J shed 3 bases, and the junction held 8 bases outside the gene matches.

Here the CDR3 DNA reads TGTGCCAGCAGTCTAAGACAATCTGGAAGCGGCTACACCTTC. This codes for CASSLRQSGSGYTF. The J gene is TRBJ1-2, the V gene TRBV6-1, with D hard to call. There are 14 residues in the CDR3. The germline V and J ends were trimmed by 5 bases and 8 bases, with 18 bases remaining between them. The V gene's germline CDR1 is MNHNS and CDR2 SASEGT.

This clonotype was recorded many times. The J gene is TRBJ2-1, the V gene TRBV10-2; 13 nucleotides match TRBD2. V dropped 2 bases and J dropped 4; count of bases not matched to a gene: 11. Germline V gives CDR1 WSHSY, CDR2 SAAADI. There are 19 residues in the CDR3. As DNA, the CDR3 is TGCGCCAGCAGTGAGATTGCCGGACTAGCGGGGGCGAGGTACAATGAGCAGTTCTTC. This codes for CASSEIAGLAGARYNEQFF.

This clonotype was counted ten times or more. The genes are TRBV20-1 and TRBJ2-1; the D gene is possibly TRBD2 (5 bases). In germline, CDR1 is DFQATT, CDR2 SNEGSKA (reference sequence). This CDR3 is 13 amino acids long. The V gene lost 3 bases and the J gene lost 2 bases, with 8 bases spanning the gap. The CDR3: CSASGSAYNEQFF. CDR3 sequence (DNA): TGCAGTGCTAGTGGTAGCGCCTACAATGAGCAGTTCTTC.

This clonotype was counted at least ten times. The chain employs TRBV12-3 or TRBV12-4 and TRBJ2-5; possibly TRBD2 for D (5 bases). V was clipped by 6 bases and J by 5 bases, with 7 bases between them. This CDR3 comprises 11 residues. CDR3 residues: CASRRRETQYF. The CDR3 DNA follows: TGTGCCAGCAGGCGGAGGGAGACCCAGTACTTC.

This clonotype was picked up many times. This chain uses TRBV5-1 with TRBJ2-5, with 8 bases lining up with TRBD2. The CDR3 spans 16 residues. Germline-derived CDR1 and CDR2 are SGHRS and YFSETQ. Trimming took 4 bases from V and 4 from J; bases not matched to a gene: 12. The CDR3 coding sequence is TGCGCCAGCAGCCCAACCACTAGCGGTGGTGGAGAGACCCAGTACTTC. It encodes CASSPTTSGGGETQYF.